Listed here are 12 T cell receptor beta chains from one sample, sequenced in a study of blood T cell repertoires in COVID-19. Libraries were prepared by immunoSEQ multiplex PCR; TCRdb keeps only in-frame clonotypes and omits some of them. The repertoire holds 200,000 to 250,000 clones, with 75% to 90% as singletons. The material sequenced was PBMCs or T cells enriched from blood (not recorded which). These receptors were obtained from a man between 40 and 49 years old who had recovered from COVID-19.

The V and J genes are TRBV27 and TRBJ1-1, with D possibly matching TRBD1 (5 bases). Germline V CDR1 and CDR2: MNHEY, SMNVEV (reference sequence). The V and J ends lost 4 bases and 4 bases respectively, with 10 bases between them. This CDR3 is 13 amino acids long. As DNA, the CDR3 is TGTGCCAGCAGTTCCCGGGGGGGCACTGAAGCTTTCTTT. Protein: CASSSRGGTEAFF.

The V gene is TRBV30, the J gene TRBJ1-4; D remains unclear. Trimming took 2 bases from V and 8 from J, leaving 15 bases between them. Looked up from germline, CDR1 is GTSNPN and CDR2 is SVGIG (reference sequence). This CDR3 contains 14 residues. CDR3 amino acids: CAWSTYEVSEKLFF. Written as DNA, the CDR3 is TGTGCCTGGAGTACATACGAGGTTTCCGAAAAACTGTTTTTT.

The chain has TRBV5-1 and TRBJ1-4, with 9 nucleotides matching TRBD1. Germline assignment: CDR1 SGHRS and CDR2 YFSETQ. The CDR3 extends over 16 amino acids. Unmatched junction bases numbered 9, after V lost 1 base and J lost 8 bases. CDR3 nucleotides: TGCGCCAGCAGCTTGCAACCGGGACAGGGAGGAGAAAAACTGTTTTTT. Its translation is CASSLQPGQGGEKLFF.

The chain employs TRBV3-1 (or the pseudogene TRBV3-2) and TRBJ2-3; 12 bases fit TRBD1. Germline V gene lookup returns CDR1 LGHDT and CDR2 YNNKEL (reference sequence). V was pared by 0 bases and J by 4 bases, with 2 bases of the junction left unmatched. This CDR3 is 16 amino acids long. CDR3 protein: CASSQDRDRGPDTQYF. The CDR3 DNA follows: TGTGCCAGCAGCCAAGACCGGGACAGGGGGCCAGATACGCAGTATTTT.

The chain carries TRBV27 and TRBJ1-2, with 9 bases fitting TRBD1. The CDR3 loop spans 15 amino acids. With 6 bases clipped from V and 0 bases from J, the junction kept 5 bases outside the gene matches. Germline V lookup: CDR1 MNHEY, CDR2 SMNVEV (reference sequence). This CDR3 reads CASRSDRGSNYGYTF. The DNA for the CDR3 is TGTGCCAGCAGATCAGACAGGGGGTCTAACTATGGCTACACCTTC.

This sequence joins TRBV7-2 and TRBJ2-5; possible D gene TRBD2, 6 bases. This CDR3 has 16 amino acids. Germline CDR1 SGHTA, CDR2 FQGNSA. V was clipped by 5 bases and J by 6 bases, with 22 bases between them. DNA of the CDR3: TGTGCCAGCAGCCCGTCCAGTAGAGGCGGGGTAAAGACCCAGTACTTC. Translation gives CASSPSSRGGVKTQYF.

The chain couples TRBV6-5 to TRBJ1-1, with 7 bases identical to TRBD1. With V trimmed by 5 bases and J by 2 bases, 8 bases remained unmatched. Germline V lookup: CDR1 MNHEY, CDR2 SVGAGI. CDR3 length equals 15 residues. The CDR3: CASSNAGTENTEAFF. The CDR3 nucleotides read TGTGCCAGCAGTAACGCCGGGACAGAAAACACTGAAGCTTTCTTT.

The chain couples TRBV12-3 or TRBV12-4 to TRBJ1-2; D is possibly TRBD1 (6 bases). This CDR3 comprises 12 residues. The V end was cut by 5 bases, the J end by 5 bases, with 9 bases between. The CDR3 loop is CASSTGNYGYTF. In DNA form, the CDR3 reads TGTGCCAGCAGTACAGGGAATTATGGCTACACCTTC.

The gene calls are TRBV29-1 and TRBJ2-7; possibly TRBD2 for D (7 bases). The CDR3 covers 13 residues. CDR1 is SQVTM and CDR2 is ANQGSEA in the germline V gene. Trimming left V 7 bases short and J 7 bases short, with 20 bases between. The CDR3 DNA sequence: TGCAGCGCCGGGAGGTCAGGGGTTCGGGAGCAGTACTTC. Translating gives CSAGRSGVREQYF.

The chain joins TRBV6-1 to TRBJ1-2, with D possibly TRBD1 on 5 matching bases. Trimming left V 2 bases short and J 0 bases short, with 7 bases between. CDR1 and CDR2 from the germline V gene are MNHNS and SASEGT. This CDR3 region has 14 residues. This chain's CDR3 is CASSEQGANYGYTF. DNA for the CDR3: TGTGCCAGCAGTGAACAGGGTGCTAACTATGGCTACACCTTC.

The chain employs TRBV2 and TRBJ1-2; D is ambiguous. The CDR3 length is 11 residues. CDR1 and CDR2 (germline): SNHLY, FYNNEI. Trimming cost V 9 bases and J 4 bases, with 9 bases left between them. For the CDR3, the DNA is TGTGCCAGACGGGGAAGCTATGGCTACACCTTC. It yields the protein CARRGSYGYTF.

In DNA form, the CDR3 reads TGTGCCAGCAGCTCCAACTACCTCATCTCCTACGAGCAGTACTTC. As protein: CASSSNYLISYEQYF. V and J are TRBV5-5 and TRBJ2-7; no definite D call. Trimming took 3 bases from V and 0 from J, leaving 13 bases between them. Germline-derived CDR1 and CDR2 are SGHKS and YYEKEE (reference sequence). There are 15 residues in the CDR3.